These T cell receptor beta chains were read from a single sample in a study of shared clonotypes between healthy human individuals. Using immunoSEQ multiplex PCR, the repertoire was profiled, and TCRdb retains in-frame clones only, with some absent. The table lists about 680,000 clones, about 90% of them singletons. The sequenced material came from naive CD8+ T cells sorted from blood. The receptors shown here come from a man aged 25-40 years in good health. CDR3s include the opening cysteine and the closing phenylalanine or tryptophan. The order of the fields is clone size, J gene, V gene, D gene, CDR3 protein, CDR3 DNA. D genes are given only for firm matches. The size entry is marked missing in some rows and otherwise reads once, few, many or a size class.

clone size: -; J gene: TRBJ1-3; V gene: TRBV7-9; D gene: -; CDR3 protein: CASSWEGSGAGNTIYF; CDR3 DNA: TGTGCCAGCAGCTGGGAGGGTTCTGGGGCTGGAAACACCATATATTTT
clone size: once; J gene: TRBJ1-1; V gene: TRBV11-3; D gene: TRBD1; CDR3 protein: CASSLGAGGRNTEAFF; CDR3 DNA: TGTGCCAGCAGCTTAGGCGCAGGGGGCAGAAACACTGAAGCTTTCTTT
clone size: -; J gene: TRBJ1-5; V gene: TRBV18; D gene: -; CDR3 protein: CASSGYGRVGQPQHF; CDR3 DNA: TGTGCCAGCTCAGGCTACGGCAGGGTGGGTCAGCCCCAGCATTTT
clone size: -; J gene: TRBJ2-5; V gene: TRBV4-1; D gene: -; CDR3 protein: CASSQETGGLVGETQYF; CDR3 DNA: TGCGCCAGCAGCCAAGAAACCGGGGGCCTAGTGGGCGAGACCCAGTACTTC
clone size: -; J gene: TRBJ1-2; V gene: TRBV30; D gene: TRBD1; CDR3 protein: CACRQGSNYGYTF; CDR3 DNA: TGTGCCTGCCGACAGGGAAGTAACTATGGCTACACCTTC
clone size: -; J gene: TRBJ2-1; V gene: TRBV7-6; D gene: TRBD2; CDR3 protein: CASRSWTSGTQAFF; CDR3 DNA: TGTGCCAGCAGGTCCTGGACTAGCGGGACCCAAGCGTTCTTC
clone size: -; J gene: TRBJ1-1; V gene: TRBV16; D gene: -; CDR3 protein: CASSQSVGKGEAFF; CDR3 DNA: TGTGCCAGCAGCCAATCAGTTGGTAAGGGTGAAGCTTTCTTT
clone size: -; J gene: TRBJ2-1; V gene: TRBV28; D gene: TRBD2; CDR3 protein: CASSYLGGRASNEQFF; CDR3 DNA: TGTGCCAGCAGCTACTTGGGCGGGAGGGCCTCCAATGAGCAGTTCTTC
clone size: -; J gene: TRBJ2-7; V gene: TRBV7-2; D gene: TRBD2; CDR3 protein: CASSLGTSPHEQYF; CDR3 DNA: TGTGCCAGCAGCTTGGGGACTAGCCCCCACGAGCAGTACTTC
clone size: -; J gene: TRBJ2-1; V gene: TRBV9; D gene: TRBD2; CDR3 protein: CASSARKGTSAFDSYNEQFF; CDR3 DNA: TGTGCCAGCAGCGCCCGAAAGGGGACTAGCGCCTTCGACTCCTACAATGAGCAGTTCTTC
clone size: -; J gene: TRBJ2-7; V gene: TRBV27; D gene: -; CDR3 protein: CASRISGSPGYEQYF; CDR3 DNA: TGTGCCAGCAGAATCTCCGGGTCCCCAGGCTACGAGCAGTACTTC
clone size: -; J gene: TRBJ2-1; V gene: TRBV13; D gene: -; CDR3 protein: CASSFVNEQFF; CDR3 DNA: TGTGCCAGCAGCTTCGTCAATGAGCAGTTCTTC
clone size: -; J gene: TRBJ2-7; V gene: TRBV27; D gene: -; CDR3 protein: CASSLGSGLSYEQYF; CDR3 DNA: TGTGCCAGCAGTTTGGGATCCGGGCTGTCCTACGAGCAGTACTTC
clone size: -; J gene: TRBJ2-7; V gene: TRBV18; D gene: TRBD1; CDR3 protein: CASSPGPYGQGDF; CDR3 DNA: TGTGCCAGCTCACCCGGACCTTACGGACAGGGCGACTTC
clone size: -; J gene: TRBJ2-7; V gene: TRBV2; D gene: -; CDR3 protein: CASRGPEQYF; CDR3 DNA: TGTGCCAGCAGGGGACCCGAGCAGTACTTC
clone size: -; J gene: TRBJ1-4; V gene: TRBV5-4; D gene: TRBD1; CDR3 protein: CASSLWTGAEKLFF; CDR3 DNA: TGTGCCAGCAGCTTGTGGACAGGTGCTGAAAAACTGTTTTTT
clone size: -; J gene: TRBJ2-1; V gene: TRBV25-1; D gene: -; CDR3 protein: CASSIINNEQFF; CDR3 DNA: TGTGCCAGCTCCATTATCAACAATGAGCAGTTCTTC
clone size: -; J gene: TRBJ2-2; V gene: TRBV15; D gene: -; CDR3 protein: CATSRDRDIAGLDYTGELFF; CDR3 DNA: TGTGCCACCAGCAGAGATAGGGACATAGCCGGCCTTGACTACACCGGGGAGCTGTTTTTT
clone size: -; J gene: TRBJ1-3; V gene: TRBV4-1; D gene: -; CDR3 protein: CASSQVKGSGNTIYF; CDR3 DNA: TGCGCCAGCAGCCAAGTAAAAGGGTCTGGAAACACCATATATTTT
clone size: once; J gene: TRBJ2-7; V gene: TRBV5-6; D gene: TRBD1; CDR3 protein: CASSFTDRGRAYEQYF; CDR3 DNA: TGTGCCAGCAGCTTTACGGACAGGGGGAGAGCTTACGAGCAGTACTTC
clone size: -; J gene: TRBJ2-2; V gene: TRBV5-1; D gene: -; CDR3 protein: CASSPEPGGTGELFF; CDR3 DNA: TGCGCCAGCAGCCCGGAGCCCGGGGGCACCGGGGAGCTGTTTTTT
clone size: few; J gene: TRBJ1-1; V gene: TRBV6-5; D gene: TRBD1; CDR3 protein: CASSLKQGAVEAFF; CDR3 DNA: TGTGCCAGCAGCCTTAAACAGGGGGCGGTGGAAGCTTTCTTT
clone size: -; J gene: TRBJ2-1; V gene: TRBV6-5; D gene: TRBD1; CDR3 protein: CASSLQGPNNEQFF; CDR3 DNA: TGTGCCAGCAGTCTACAGGGGCCAAACAATGAGCAGTTCTTC
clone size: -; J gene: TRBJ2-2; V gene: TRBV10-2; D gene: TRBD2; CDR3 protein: CASSDPSGRGTGELFF; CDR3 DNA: TGCGCCAGCAGTGACCCCAGCGGGAGGGGCACCGGGGAGCTGTTTTTT
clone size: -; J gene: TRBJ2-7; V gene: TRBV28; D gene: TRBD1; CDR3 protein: CASSSHRGWETYEQYF; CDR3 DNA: TGTGCCAGCAGCTCCCACAGGGGGTGGGAGACCTACGAGCAGTACTTC
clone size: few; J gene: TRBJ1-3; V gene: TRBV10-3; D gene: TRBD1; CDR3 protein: CAIMGGTGDSGNTIYF; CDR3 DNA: TGTGCCATCATGGGGGGAACAGGGGACTCTGGAAACACCATATATTTT
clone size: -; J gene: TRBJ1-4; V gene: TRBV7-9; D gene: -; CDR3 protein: CARYYGAGKNEKLFF; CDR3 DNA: TGTGCCAGATACTACGGGGCAGGGAAGAATGAAAAACTGTTTTTT
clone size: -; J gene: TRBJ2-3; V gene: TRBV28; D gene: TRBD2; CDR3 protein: CASSPLPGTSGRAGGTDTQYF; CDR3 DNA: TGTGCCAGCAGTCCGCTCCCCGGGACTAGCGGGAGGGCGGGCGGCACAGATACGCAGTATTTT
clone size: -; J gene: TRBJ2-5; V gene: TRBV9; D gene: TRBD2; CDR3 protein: CASSVAGLAGAVGETQYF; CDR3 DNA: TGTGCCAGCAGCGTAGCGGGGCTAGCGGGGGCAGTTGGAGAGACCCAGTACTTC
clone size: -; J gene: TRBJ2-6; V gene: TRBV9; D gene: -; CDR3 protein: CASSVGAGNVLTF; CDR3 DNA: TGTGCCAGCAGCGTAGGGGCCGGAAACGTCCTGACTTTC
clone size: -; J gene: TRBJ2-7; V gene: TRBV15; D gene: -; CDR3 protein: CATSRDSSPTEQYF; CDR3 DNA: TGTGCCACCAGCAGAGACAGTTCCCCCACCGAGCAGTACTTC
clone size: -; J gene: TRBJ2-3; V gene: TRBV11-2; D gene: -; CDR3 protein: CASSLDAAGF; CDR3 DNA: TGTGCCAGCAGCTTAGATGCGGCTGGTTTT
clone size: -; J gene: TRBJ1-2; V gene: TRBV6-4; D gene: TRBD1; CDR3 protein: CASSPSQWTGGYGYTF; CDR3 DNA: TGTGCCAGCAGCCCTTCCCAGTGGACAGGAGGATATGGCTACACCTTC
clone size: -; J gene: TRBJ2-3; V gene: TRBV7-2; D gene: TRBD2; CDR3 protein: CASSSPPLSGMLNTDTQYF; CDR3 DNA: TGTGCCAGCAGCTCCCCCCCACTTAGCGGGATGCTGAACACAGATACGCAGTATTTT
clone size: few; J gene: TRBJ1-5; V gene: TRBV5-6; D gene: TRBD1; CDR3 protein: CASSLGDRGNQPQHF; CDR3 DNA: TGTGCCAGCAGCTTGGGGGACAGGGGCAATCAGCCCCAGCATTTT
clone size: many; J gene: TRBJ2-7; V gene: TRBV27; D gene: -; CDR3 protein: CASSLYPYEQYF; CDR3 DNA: TGTGCCAGCAGTTTATACCCCTACGAGCAGTACTTC
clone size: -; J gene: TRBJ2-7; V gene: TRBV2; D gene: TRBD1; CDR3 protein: CASSDRDRVYEQYF; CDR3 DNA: TGTGCCAGCAGCGACCGGGACAGGGTCTACGAGCAGTACTTC
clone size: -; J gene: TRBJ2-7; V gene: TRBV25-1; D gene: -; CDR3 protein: CASSLQTSYEQYF; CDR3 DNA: TGTGCCAGCAGTTTGCAGACCTCCTACGAGCAGTACTTC
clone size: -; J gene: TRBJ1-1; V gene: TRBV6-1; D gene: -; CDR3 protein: CASLGNTEAFF; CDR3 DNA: TGTGCCAGCCTTGGTAACACTGAAGCTTTCTTT
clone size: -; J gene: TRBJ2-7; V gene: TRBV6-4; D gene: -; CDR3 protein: CASSDFGRDYEQYF; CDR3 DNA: TGTGCCAGCAGTGACTTTGGCAGGGACTACGAGCAGTACTTC
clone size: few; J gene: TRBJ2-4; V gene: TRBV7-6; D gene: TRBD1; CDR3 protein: CASSDSGTGLPDLAKNIQYF; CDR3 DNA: TGTGCCAGCAGCGACTCCGGGACAGGGCTCCCGGATCTAGCCAAAAACATTCAGTACTTC
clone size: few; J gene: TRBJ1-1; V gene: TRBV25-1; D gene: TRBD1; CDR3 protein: CASSIQQGVNTEAFF; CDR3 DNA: TGTGCCAGCAGTATCCAACAGGGGGTGAACACTGAAGCTTTCTTT
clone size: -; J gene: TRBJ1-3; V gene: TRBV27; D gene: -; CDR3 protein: CASSGPGVSGNTIYF; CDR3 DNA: TGTGCCAGCAGCGGGCCGGGGGTCTCCGGAAACACCATATATTTT
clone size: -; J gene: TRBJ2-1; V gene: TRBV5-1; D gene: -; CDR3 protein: CASSLGGGRRNEQFF; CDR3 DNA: TGCGCCAGCAGCTTGGGCGGCGGGCGGCGCAATGAGCAGTTCTTC
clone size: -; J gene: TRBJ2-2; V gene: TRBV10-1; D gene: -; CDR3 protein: CASSRDIPPTGELFF; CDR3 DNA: TGCGCCAGCTCCCGGGACATACCTCCCACCGGGGAGCTGTTTTTT
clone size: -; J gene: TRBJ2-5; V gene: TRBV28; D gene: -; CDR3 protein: CASSPQLALEWETQYF; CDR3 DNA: TGTGCCAGCAGTCCCCAACTAGCACTGGAATGGGAGACCCAGTACTTC
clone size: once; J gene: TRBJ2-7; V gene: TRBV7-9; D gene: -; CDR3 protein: CASSLGAGDYEQYF; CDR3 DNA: TGTGCCAGCAGCTTAGGAGCAGGGGATTACGAGCAGTACTTC
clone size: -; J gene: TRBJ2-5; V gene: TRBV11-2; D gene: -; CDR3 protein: CASSLDGGQETQYF; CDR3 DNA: TGTGCCAGCAGCTTAGATGGGGGGCAAGAGACCCAGTACTTC
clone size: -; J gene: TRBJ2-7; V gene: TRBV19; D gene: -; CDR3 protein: CASSRRTDPYEQYF; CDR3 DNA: TGTGCCAGTAGTAGGCGGACAGATCCCTACGAGCAGTACTTC
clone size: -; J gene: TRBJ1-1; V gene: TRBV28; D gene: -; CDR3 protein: CASSPGSLAFF; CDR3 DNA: TGTGCCAGCAGTCCGGGGTCGTTAGCTTTCTTT
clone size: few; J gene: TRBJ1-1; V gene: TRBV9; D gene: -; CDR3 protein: CASSVANTEAFF; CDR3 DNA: TGTGCCAGCAGCGTAGCTAACACTGAAGCTTTCTTT
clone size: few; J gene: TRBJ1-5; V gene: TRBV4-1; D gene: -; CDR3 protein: CASSQVGIDQPQHF; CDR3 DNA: TGCGCCAGCAGCCAAGTAGGGATTGATCAGCCCCAGCATTTT
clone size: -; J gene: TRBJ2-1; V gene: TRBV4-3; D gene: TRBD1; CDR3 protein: CASSQDRSSSYNEQFF; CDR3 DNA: TGCGCCAGCAGCCAGGACAGGTCCAGCTCCTACAATGAGCAGTTCTTC
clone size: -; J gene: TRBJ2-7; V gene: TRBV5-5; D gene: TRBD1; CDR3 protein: CASSGRGQGAEEQYF; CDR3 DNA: TGTGCCAGCAGCGGAAGAGGACAGGGGGCGGAAGAGCAGTACTTC